This is a list of T cell receptor beta chains from one sample in a study of CD8+ T cells in alopecia areata. Libraries were prepared by immunoSEQ multiplex PCR; TCRdb keeps only in-frame clonotypes and omits some of them. Of 55,000 to 65,000 clones listed, around 44% were seen once; the top ten hold about 53%. The sequenced sample was NKG2D-low CD8+ T cells sorted from blood. The receptors were sampled from a human donor with alopecia areata. The CDR3 runs from the conserved cysteine through the conserved F or W. Each record gives: J gene, D gene, clone size, V gene, CDR3 DNA, CDR3 protein. A D gene is named only where the DNA matches it firmly. Size is stated for part of the rows, as once, few or many counts, or as a class when the clone is expanded.

TRBJ2-7 TRBD2 - TRBV30 TGTGCCTGGAGTACGGGGAGCGGGACTGAGCAGTACTTC CAWSTGSGTEQYF
TRBJ2-1 TRBD2 - TRBV2 TGTGCCAGCAGTGATTTAGCGGGAGATGGGCATGAGCAGTTCTTC CASSDLAGDGHEQFF
TRBJ2-1 - once TRBV7-2 TGTGCCAGCTGGGCGGGGGCGTCCAATGAGCAGTTCTTC CASWAGASNEQFF
TRBJ2-7 - - TRBV11-2 TGTGCCAGCAGCTTAATAAGCTTGAGCTCCTACGAGCAGTACTTC CASSLISLSSYEQYF
TRBJ2-7 TRBD2 - TRBV4-2 TGTGCCAGCAGCCCTCCGGGACTAGTCTCCTACGAGCAGTACTTC CASSPPGLVSYEQYF
TRBJ2-3 - - TRBV13 TGTGCCAGCGGGCGACTGGAACACACAGATACGCAGTATTTT CASGRLEHTDTQYF
TRBJ1-2 - - TRBV29-1 TGCAGCGTTGAAGATCTTCCCTACCGAAGCAACTATGGCTACACCTTC CSVEDLPYRSNYGYTF
TRBJ2-2 - few TRBV14 TGTGCCAGCAGCCAAGTTCCAGTCGGGGAGCTGTTTTTT CASSQVPVGELFF
TRBJ2-1 - - TRBV9 TGTGCCAGCAGCGTAGGCGGGGGCCACTACAATGAGCAGTTCTTC CASSVGGGHYNEQFF
TRBJ1-4 - - TRBV7-9 TGTGCCAGCAGCGCTAATGAAAAACTGTTTTTT CASSANEKLFF
TRBJ2-1 TRBD2 - TRBV14 TGTGCCAGCAGGCCGGTCGGGGGAGGGACGAATGAGCAGTTCTTC CASRPVGGGTNEQFF
TRBJ2-7 - few TRBV7-9 TGTGCCAGCAGCGGAGGGACCGTTCTCGCTGGGGACGAGCAGTACTTC CASSGGTVLAGDEQYF
TRBJ2-7 TRBD2 few TRBV30 TGTGCCTGGGGACTAGCGTACGAGCAGTACTTC CAWGLAYEQYF
TRBJ2-7 - - TRBV15 TGTGCCACCAGTAGTATCCCGGGCCGAACACCCCACGAGCAGTACTTC CATSSIPGRTPHEQYF
TRBJ1-2 - - TRBV27 TGTGCCAGCAGTCCCGCCGGGCGCCATGGCTACACCTTC CASSPAGRHGYTF
TRBJ2-1 - few TRBV4-3 TGCGCCAGCAGCCTCAGCGGAAGCTCCTACAATGAGCAGTTCTTC CASSLSGSSYNEQFF
TRBJ2-1 - few TRBV29-1 TGCAGTTGTTTAGACAATGAGCAGTTCTTC CSCLDNEQFF
TRBJ2-7 - few TRBV29-1 TGCAGCGTTGAAGGACCTACGGGCGAGCAGTACTTC CSVEGPTGEQYF
TRBJ2-7 TRBD2 few TRBV7-2 TGTGCCAGCAGCTTAGCGGGAGGGCCCAACGAGCAGTACTTC CASSLAGGPNEQYF
TRBJ2-3 TRBD2 few TRBV5-4 TGTGCCAGCATGCCGGGAGGGGGCACAGATACGCAGTATTTT CASMPGGGTDTQYF
TRBJ2-7 TRBD1 many TRBV11-1 TGTGCCAGCAGCCCCGGGACAGCTCTCTACGAGCAGTACTTC CASSPGTALYEQYF
TRBJ2-5 TRBD1 - TRBV2 TGTGCCAGCAGTCCAGGGGGCGCGGAGACCCAGTACTTC CASSPGGAETQYF
TRBJ1-1 TRBD1 few TRBV6-5 TGTGCCAGCAGTACGATATCGACAGGGTACACTGAAGCTTTCTTT CASSTISTGYTEAFF
TRBJ2-7 - - TRBV5-1 TGCGCCAGCAGCTTTCGGGGAGTGGGCGACGAGCAGTACTTC CASSFRGVGDEQYF
TRBJ2-2 - - TRBV19 TGTGCCAGTGAAAACAGGCCATTAGGGGAGCTGTTTTTT CASENRPLGELFF
TRBJ2-2 - few TRBV7-9 TGTGCCAGCAGCCCGTTAACCGGGGAGCTGTTTTTT CASSPLTGELFF
TRBJ2-7 TRBD1 - TRBV7-9 TGTGCCAGCAGCCCATCTCATGGACAGGGGATTTTCTACGAGCAGTACTTC CASSPSHGQGIFYEQYF
TRBJ2-3 - - TRBV10-3 TGTGCCACGACCAGCCCGGGGGACACAGATACGCAGTATTTT CATTSPGDTDTQYF
TRBJ2-5 - - TRBV2 TGTGCCAGCCTTCCCTCACCAAAAGAGACCCAGTACTTC CASLPSPKETQYF
TRBJ2-1 - - TRBV7-2 TGTGCCAGCAGCCCGGACCCGGCTTGGGGATGGGCCTACAATGAGCAGTTCTTC CASSPDPAWGWAYNEQFF
TRBJ2-7 - - TRBV29-1 TGCAGCGTCCTCCAGATTGGGGGACGGGGCGGTCTCGAGCAGTACTTC CSVLQIGGRGGLEQYF
TRBJ2-7 - - TRBV4-2 TGTGCCAGCAGCCCCCCCCGCGACGGGGCCGAGCAGTACTTC CASSPPRDGAEQYF
TRBJ2-7 - - TRBV27 TGTGCCAGCAGTTTATCCCCGACTAGTCGGCAGTACTTC CASSLSPTSRQYF
TRBJ1-1 - - TRBV7-9 TGTGCCAGCAGCTTATTGAGGGGACGGGCGAGCACTGAAGCTTTCTTT CASSLLRGRASTEAFF
TRBJ1-4 - - TRBV2 TGTGCCAGCCACCCGGAGGCGCCTGAAGAAAAACTGTTTTTT CASHPEAPEEKLFF
TRBJ1-2 TRBD1 - TRBV27 TGTGCCAGCAGCTTAGGACAGGGTGGTGGCTACACCTTC CASSLGQGGGYTF
TRBJ1-2 TRBD1 - TRBV28 TGTGCCAGTCGGAGGGGGCCTTTCGGCTACACCTTC CASRRGPFGYTF
TRBJ2-1 TRBD1 - TRBV29-1 TGCAGCGTTGAAGAGGGGGGACAGGACAATGAGCAGTTCTTC CSVEEGGQDNEQFF
TRBJ2-7 - - TRBV5-6 TGTGCCAGCAGCCTAGGATACGAGCAGTACTTC CASSLGYEQYF
TRBJ2-5 - few TRBV9 TGTGCCAGCAGCCCTCGCGCTGAACAAGAGACCCAGTACTTC CASSPRAEQETQYF
TRBJ2-5 TRBD1 - TRBV6-5 TGTGCCAGCAGTTCACGAGGGACAGGCCTCGAGACCCAGTACTTC CASSSRGTGLETQYF
TRBJ2-2 - few TRBV5-1 TGCGCCAGCAGAGGGACTTTGAACACCGGGGAGCTGTTTTTT CASRGTLNTGELFF
TRBJ2-2 TRBD2 - TRBV6-5 TGTGCCAGCAGTTACTTTCTAGCGGGGGACACCGGGGAGCTGTTTTTT CASSYFLAGDTGELFF
TRBJ1-4 TRBD1 - TRBV27 TGTGCCAGCAGTTTAAACAGGGGGCGGGAAAAACTGTTTTTT CASSLNRGREKLFF
TRBJ2-1 - few TRBV29-1 TGCAGCGTTGACAGGGAAAGTCACAATGAGCAGTTCTTC CSVDRESHNEQFF
TRBJ2-7 TRBD1 few TRBV9 TGTGCCAGCAGCCCTGGACAGGGACCCTACGAGCAGTACTTC CASSPGQGPYEQYF
TRBJ1-2 TRBD1 once TRBV29-1 TGCAGCGTTGCTCCAGCGAGGGACAGGGTTTTTAACTATGGCTACACCTTC CSVAPARDRVFNYGYTF